Presented here are 12 T cell receptor beta chains from one specimen sequenced in a study of T cell responses to AZD1222 COVID-19 vaccine. The data were produced by immunoSEQ multiplex PCR, yet TCRdb's version contains in-frame clones alone and is incomplete. This repertoire shows some 71,000 clones, 84% found once; its top ten account for roughly 9.8%. The material was peripheral blood, obtained on day 0 of AZD1222 vaccination. These TCRs come from an adult in good health.

The V gene is TRBV27, the J gene TRBJ2-7, with 10 bases that match TRBD1. There are 14 residues in the CDR3. V dropped 8 bases and J dropped 0; count of bases not matched to a gene: 4. CDR1 MNHEY and CDR2 SMNVEV come from the germline V gene (reference sequence). CDR3 sequence: CASWTGGSSYEQYF. For the CDR3, the DNA is TGTGCCAGCTGGACAGGGGGAAGCTCCTACGAGCAGTACTTC.

J is TRBJ1-2 and V is TRBV28, with TRBD1 matching over 11 bases. V shed 4 bases, J shed 7 bases, and the junction held 8 bases outside the gene matches. CDR3 length equals 15 residues. In germline, CDR1 is MDHEN, CDR2 SYDVKM. Here the CDR3 DNA reads TGTGCCAGCAGTTCATCCGGGACAGGGGGAAGTGGCTACACCTTC. Protein product: CASSSSGTGGSGYTF.

CDR3 in DNA: TGTGCCAGCAGTCCCAAACCGGACGGCTACAATGAGCAGTTCTTC. Protein sequence: CASSPKPDGYNEQFF. The V call is TRBV6-4, the J call TRBJ2-1; D is unresolved. This CDR3 spans 15 amino acids. Trimming shortened V by 5 bases and J by 3 bases, and 14 bases separated the two germline ends. Germline V gene data show CDR1 as MRHNA and CDR2 as SNTAGT.

This clone has only a few counts. The rearrangement joins TRBV10-2 to TRBJ1-6, with 7 positions matching TRBD1. This CDR3 is built from 13 residues. Germline V lookup: CDR1 WSHSY, CDR2 SAAADI. The V gene end was trimmed by 6 bases and the J gene end by 10 bases; junction bases not matched to a gene: 6. As DNA, the CDR3 is TGCGCCAGCAGCGGGACAGCAACGTCACCCCTCCACTTT. Protein sequence: CASSGTATSPLHF.

This CDR3 is CASSLGQGLNIQYF. CDR3 in DNA: TGCGCCAGCAGCTTGGGACAGGGCTTGAACATTCAGTACTTC. The chain is built from TRBV5-1 and TRBJ2-4, with 7 bases lining up with TRBD1. Germline CDR1 reads SGHRS; CDR2 reads YFSETQ. The J segment lost 7 bases and the V segment lost 0 bases, leaving 4 bases of the junction unmatched. This CDR3 contains 14 residues.

This chain links TRBV9 with TRBJ2-7; 12 bases align to TRBD2. CDR1 SGDLS and CDR2 YYNGEE come from the germline V gene. The CDR3 loop spans 15 amino acids. The ends lost 0 bases at V and 4 bases at J; junction bases unmatched: 2. CDR3 coding DNA: TGTGCCAGCAGCGTAGGACTAGCGGGGGAGTACGAGCAGTACTTC. This translates into CASSVGLAGEYEQYF.

This chain joins TRBV18 and TRBJ1-6; possibly TRBD1 for D (6 bases). Trimming shortened V by 0 bases and J by 5 bases, and 11 bases separated the two germline ends. The CDR3 totals 16 residues. Germline-derived CDR1 and CDR2 are KGHSH and LQKENI. This CDR3 reads CASSPPGGWNNSPLHF. In DNA form, the CDR3 reads TGTGCCAGCTCACCACCGGGGGGCTGGAATAATTCACCCCTCCACTTT.

This chain joins TRBV10-2 and TRBJ1-1; no reliable D call. V lost 0 bases and J 1 base, leaving 6 bases between the germline ends. The germline CDR1 and CDR2 sequences are WSHSY and SAAADI. The CDR3 spans 14 residues. The CDR3 nucleotides are TGCGCCAGCAGTGAGTCCGGCGGGAACACTGAAGCTTTCTTT. Encoded protein: CASSESGGNTEAFF.

This CDR3 is CASSRSGGGTEAFF. CDR3 sequence (DNA): TGTGCCAGCAGCCGAAGCGGGGGGGGCACTGAAGCTTTCTTT. The chain recombines TRBV14 with TRBJ1-1, with D perhaps matching TRBD1 (5 bases). The germline V gene encodes CDR1 SGHDN and CDR2 FVKESK. With 4 bases removed from V and 4 bases from J, the gap between germline ends came to 13 bases. This CDR3 contains 14 residues.

The genes are TRBV7-2 and TRBJ1-1, with TRBD1 identical over 8 bases. V lost 5 bases to trimming and J lost 5 bases; unmatched junction nucleotides: 10. There are 15 residues in the CDR3. From germline, CDR1 is SGHTA and CDR2 FQGNSA. This chain's CDR3 is CASSASETGGTEAFF. In nucleotides, the CDR3 is TGTGCCAGCAGCGCATCCGAAACAGGGGGAACTGAAGCTTTCTTT.

This clone appeared a single time. The chain joins TRBV24-1 to TRBJ1-2; no firm D call. There are 13 residues in the CDR3. The germline CDR1 and CDR2 sequences are KGHDR and SFDVKD. V lost 9 bases and J lost 4, with 14 bases in between. The CDR3 sequence is CATYDTLGYGYTF. CDR3 DNA sequence: TGTGCCACCTACGATACTCTGGGCTATGGCTACACCTTC.

This sequence joins TRBV28 and TRBJ2-3, with 8 bases that match TRBD2. CDR1 and CDR2 from the germline V gene are MDHEN and SYDVKM. This CDR3 is 15 amino acids long. V dropped 5 bases and J dropped 2; count of bases not matched to a gene: 6. CDR3 region: CASSGGGGLTDTQYF. CDR3 nucleotides: TGTGCCAGCAGTGGTGGCGGGGGGCTCACAGATACGCAGTATTTT.